This T cell receptor beta chain emerged from a study of regulatory T cells in long-lasting Graves disease. Study details: Persistent cases took antithyroid drugs over 5 years and stayed TSH receptor antibody positive.

Relying on iRepertoire HTBI primers and Arm-PCR of CDR3 regions, the team built TCR beta libraries. MiXCR, applied by TCRdb to the multiplex PCR reads, yields one record per CDR3 protein. This sample has more than 350,000 distinct CDR3 sequences; around 20% occur once, and the top ten carry 14%. A word on this clonotype: Its antigen is still unknown. With a far larger clone one base away, a read error is the likely cause.

Sample time point: persistent/refractory GD, antithyroid drugs over 5 years with positive TRAb. RNA isolated from PBMCs was used to make the TCR library. Investigators report Graves' disease was diagnosed under American Thyroid Association guidelines. Germline CDR1 is MRHNA and CDR2 is SNTAGT. This CDR3 has 13 amino acids. V was trimmed by 5 bases and J by 8 bases, leaving 15 bases between them. Regarding the study as a whole: Newly diagnosed disease favored TRBV20-1 and TRBJ2-1 over persistent disease. Lower TCR diversity was seen in persistent Graves' patients than in newly diagnosed ones.

This clonotype was obtained from a female donor with Graves disease. The chain is built from TRBV6-4 and TRBJ1-2, with TRBD1 as a possible D gene (6 bases). Here the sequenced sample was peripheral blood mononuclear cells (PBMCs), taken when the disease was refractory, from a patient treated with antithyroid drugs. CDR3 protein: CASSMGAARGYTF. The CDR3 nucleotides are TGTGCCAGCAGTATGGGGGCAGCCCGAGGCTACACCTTC.